This TCR beta chain was sequenced in a study of cytomegalovirus exposure and HLA in healthy donors. Study results and caveats: Researchers counted around 180 TCR beta chains as cytomegalovirus-associated. A previous analysis found most TCR beta V segments productive roughly 87% or roughly 30% of the time. Presence/absence comparisons presumed near-even sequencing depth among donors. Researchers reported in a later analysis that a missense DCLRE1C variant was tied to TCR beta V- and J-gene trimming.

The PCR had 60 Vbeta and 13 Jbeta primers. TCRdb's copy holds only in-frame clones and misses some; the assay was immunoSEQ multiplex PCR. Of about 82,000 clones listed, around 76% were seen once; the top ten hold about 6%. Concerning this clone itself: The antigen remains undetermined.

The sequence was collected from a woman between 45 and 60 years old in good health and CMV-seropositive. Sequences were obtained from PBMCs.

The DNA for the CDR3 is TGTGCCAGCTCTCCCAGCGGCAGCCACGGTCAGCCCCAGCATTTT. Translating it yields CASSPSGSHGQPQHF. V and J are TRBV18 and TRBJ1-5, with D uncertain. This CDR3 has 15 residues. The germline V gene has CDR1 KGHSH and CDR2 LQKENI. V was shortened by 6 bases and J by 6 bases, with 18 bases between the two germline ends.